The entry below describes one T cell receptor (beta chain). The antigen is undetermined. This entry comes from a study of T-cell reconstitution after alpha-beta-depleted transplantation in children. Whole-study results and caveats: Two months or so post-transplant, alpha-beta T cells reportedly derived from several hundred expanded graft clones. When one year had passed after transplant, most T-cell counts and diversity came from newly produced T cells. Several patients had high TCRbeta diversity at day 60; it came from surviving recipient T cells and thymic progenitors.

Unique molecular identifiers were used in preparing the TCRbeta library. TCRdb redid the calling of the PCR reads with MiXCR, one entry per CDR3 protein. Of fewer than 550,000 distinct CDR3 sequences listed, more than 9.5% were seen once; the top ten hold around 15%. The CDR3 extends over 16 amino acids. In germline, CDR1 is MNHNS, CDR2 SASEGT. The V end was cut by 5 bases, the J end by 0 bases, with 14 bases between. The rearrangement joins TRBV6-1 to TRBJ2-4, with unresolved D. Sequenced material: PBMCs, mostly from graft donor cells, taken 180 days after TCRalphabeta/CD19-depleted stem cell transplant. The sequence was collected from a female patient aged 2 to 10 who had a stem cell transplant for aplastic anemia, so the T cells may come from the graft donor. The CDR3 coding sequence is TGTGCCAGCAGTCCAATGGCTCGACTAGCCAAAAACATTCAGTACTTC. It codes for CASSPMARLAKNIQYF.